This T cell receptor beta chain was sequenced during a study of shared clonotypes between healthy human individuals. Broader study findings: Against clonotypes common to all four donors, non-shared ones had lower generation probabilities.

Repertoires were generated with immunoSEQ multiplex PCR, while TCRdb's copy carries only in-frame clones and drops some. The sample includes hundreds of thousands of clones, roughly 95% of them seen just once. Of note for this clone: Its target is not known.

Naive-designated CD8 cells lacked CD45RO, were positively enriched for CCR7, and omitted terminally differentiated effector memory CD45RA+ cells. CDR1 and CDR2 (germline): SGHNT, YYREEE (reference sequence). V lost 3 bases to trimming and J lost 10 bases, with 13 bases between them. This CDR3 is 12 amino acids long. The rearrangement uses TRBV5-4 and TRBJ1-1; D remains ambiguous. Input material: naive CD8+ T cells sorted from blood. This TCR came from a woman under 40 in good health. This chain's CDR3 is CASSYGVSVAFF. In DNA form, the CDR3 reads TGTGCCAGCAGCTACGGCGTCTCTGTAGCTTTCTTT.